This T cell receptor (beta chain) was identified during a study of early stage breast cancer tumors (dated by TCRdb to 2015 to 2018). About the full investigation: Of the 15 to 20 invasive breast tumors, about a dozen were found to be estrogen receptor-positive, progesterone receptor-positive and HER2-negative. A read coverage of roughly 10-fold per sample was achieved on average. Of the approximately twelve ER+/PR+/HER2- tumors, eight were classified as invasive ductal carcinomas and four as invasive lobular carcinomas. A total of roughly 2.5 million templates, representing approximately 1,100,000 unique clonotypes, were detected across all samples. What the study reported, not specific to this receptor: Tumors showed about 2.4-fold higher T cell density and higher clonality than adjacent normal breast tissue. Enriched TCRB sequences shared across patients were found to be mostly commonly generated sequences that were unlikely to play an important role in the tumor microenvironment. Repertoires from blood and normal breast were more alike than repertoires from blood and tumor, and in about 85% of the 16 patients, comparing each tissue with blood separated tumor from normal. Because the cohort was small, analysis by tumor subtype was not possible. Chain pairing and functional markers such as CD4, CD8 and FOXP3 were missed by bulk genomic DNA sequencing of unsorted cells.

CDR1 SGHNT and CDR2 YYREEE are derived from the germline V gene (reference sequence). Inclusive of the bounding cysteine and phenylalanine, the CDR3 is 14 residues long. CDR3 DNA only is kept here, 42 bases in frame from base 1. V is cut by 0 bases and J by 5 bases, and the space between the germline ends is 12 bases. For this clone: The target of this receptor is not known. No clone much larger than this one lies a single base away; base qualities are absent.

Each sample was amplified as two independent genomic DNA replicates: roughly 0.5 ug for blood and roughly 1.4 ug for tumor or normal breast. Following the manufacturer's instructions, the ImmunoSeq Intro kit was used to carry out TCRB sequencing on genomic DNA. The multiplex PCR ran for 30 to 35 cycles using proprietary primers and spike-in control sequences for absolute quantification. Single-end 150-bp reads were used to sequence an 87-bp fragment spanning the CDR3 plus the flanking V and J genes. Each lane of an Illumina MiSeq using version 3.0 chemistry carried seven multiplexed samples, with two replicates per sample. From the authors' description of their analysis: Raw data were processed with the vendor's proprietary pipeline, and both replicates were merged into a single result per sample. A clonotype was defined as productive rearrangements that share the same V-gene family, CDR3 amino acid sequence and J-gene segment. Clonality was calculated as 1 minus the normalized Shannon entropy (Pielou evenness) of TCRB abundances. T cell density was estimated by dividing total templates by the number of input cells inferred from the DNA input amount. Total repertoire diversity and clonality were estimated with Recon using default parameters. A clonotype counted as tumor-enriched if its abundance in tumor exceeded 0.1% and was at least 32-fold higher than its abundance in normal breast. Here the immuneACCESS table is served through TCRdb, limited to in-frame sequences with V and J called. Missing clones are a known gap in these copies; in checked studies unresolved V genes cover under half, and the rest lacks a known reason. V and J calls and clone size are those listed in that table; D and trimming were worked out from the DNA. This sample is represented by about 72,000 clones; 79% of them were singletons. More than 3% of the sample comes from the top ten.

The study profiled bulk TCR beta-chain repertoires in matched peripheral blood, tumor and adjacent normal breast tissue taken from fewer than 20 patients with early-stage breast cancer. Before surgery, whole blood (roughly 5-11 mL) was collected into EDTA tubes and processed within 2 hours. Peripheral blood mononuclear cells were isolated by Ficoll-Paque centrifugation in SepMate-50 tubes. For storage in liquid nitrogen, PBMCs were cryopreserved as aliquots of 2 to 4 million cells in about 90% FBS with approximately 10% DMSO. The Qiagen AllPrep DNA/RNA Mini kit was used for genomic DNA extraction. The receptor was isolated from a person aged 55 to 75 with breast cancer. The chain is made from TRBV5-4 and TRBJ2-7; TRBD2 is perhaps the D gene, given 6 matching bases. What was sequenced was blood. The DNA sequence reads TGTGCCAGCAGCTTGGTAGGGACTCAGGACGAGCAGTACTTC. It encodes CASSLVGTQDEQYF.